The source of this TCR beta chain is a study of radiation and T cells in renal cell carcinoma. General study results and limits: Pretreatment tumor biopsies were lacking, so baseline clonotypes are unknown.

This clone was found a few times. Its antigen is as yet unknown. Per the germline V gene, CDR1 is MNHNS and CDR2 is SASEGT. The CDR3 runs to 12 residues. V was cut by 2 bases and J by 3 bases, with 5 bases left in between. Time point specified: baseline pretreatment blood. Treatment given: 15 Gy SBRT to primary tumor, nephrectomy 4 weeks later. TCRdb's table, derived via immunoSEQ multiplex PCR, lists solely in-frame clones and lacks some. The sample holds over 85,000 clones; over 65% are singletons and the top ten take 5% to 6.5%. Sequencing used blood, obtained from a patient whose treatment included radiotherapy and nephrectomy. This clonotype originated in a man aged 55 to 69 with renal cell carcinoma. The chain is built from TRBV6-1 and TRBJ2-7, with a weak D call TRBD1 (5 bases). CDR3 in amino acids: CASSEQGYEQYF. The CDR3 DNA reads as TGTGCCAGCAGTGAACAGGGCTACGAGCAGTACTTC.